The next 10 T cell receptor beta chains were all read from a single sample in a study of early T cells in non-severe SARS-CoV-2 infection. TCRdb re-called the 5' RACE reads through MiXCR, storing one row per CDR3 protein. The table shows roughly 69,000 distinct CDR3 sequences, with about 9.1% occurring only once. The specimen was whole blood, collected at baseline. Receptors were obtained from an adult who was a healthcare worker with PCR-confirmed SARS-CoV-2 infection or an uninfected control (not recorded which).

A few counts support this clonotype. The V call is TRBV5-6, the J call TRBJ2-5; D is undetermined. Germline lookup yields CDR1 SGHDT and CDR2 YYEEEE. The CDR3 is 11 amino acids. Between the trimmed V and J ends, which lost 2 bases and 3 bases, there was a span of 2 bases. The DNA of the CDR3 is TGTGCCAGCAGCTTCGAAGAGACCCAGTACTTC. It specifies CASSFEETQYF. Full variable domain (remainder filled in from reference TRBV5-6 and TRBJ2-5): DAGVTQSPTHLIKTRGQQVTLRCSPKSGHDTVSWYQQALGQGPQFIFQYYEEEERQRGNFPDRFSGHQFPNYSSELNVNALLLGDSALYLCASSFEETQYFGPGTRLLVL.

This clonotype was picked up many times. The chain has TRBV6-5 and TRBJ1-5; D unclear. CDR1 and CDR2 (germline): MNHEY, SVGAGI. The CDR3 runs 14 residues. The V gene lost 4 bases and the J gene lost 11 bases, with 18 bases spanning the gap. CDR3 amino acids: CASSSGLGQSAQHF. The CDR3 DNA sequence: TGTGCCAGCAGTTCGGGTCTCGGGCAATCAGCCCAGCATTTT.

This clonotype was recorded a few times. The chain employs TRBV10-3 and TRBJ1-4, with 7 bases fitting TRBD1. The CDR3 runs 15 residues. The J segment lost 0 bases and the V segment lost 10 bases, leaving 8 bases of the junction unmatched. CDR1 is ENHRY, CDR2 SYGVKD, per germline. CDR3 residues: CASRQGGATNEKLFF. The CDR3 DNA reads TGTGCCAGTCGACAGGGAGGAGCAACTAATGAAAAACTGTTTTTT.

This clonotype showed up many times. The chain has TRBV28 and TRBJ1-1; D unresolved. Deletions cut 4 bases from V and 7 bases from J, with 4 bases between. There are 10 residues in the CDR3. The V gene's germline CDR1 is MDHEN and CDR2 SYDVKM. The chain's CDR3 is CASSSYEAFF. The CDR3 bases are TGTGCCAGCAGTTCCTATGAAGCTTTCTTT.

This chain links TRBV27 with TRBJ2-3; 9 bases fit TRBD2. V lost 3 bases and J lost 1; bases outside the gene matches: 5. Germline V gives CDR1 MNHEY, CDR2 SMNVEV (reference sequence). The CDR3 is 16 residues long. As DNA, the CDR3 is TGTGCCAGCAGTTTGGGTAGCGGGAGAGGCACAGATACGCAGTATTTT. It specifies CASSLGSGRGTDTQYF.

J is TRBJ2-4 and V is TRBV28; TRBD2 is a possible D gene (6 bases). The CDR3 sequence is 13 residues long. The V end was cut by 1 base, the J end by 16 bases, with 17 bases between. Germline V gives CDR1 MDHEN, CDR2 SYDVKM. CDR3 nucleotide sequence: TGTGCCAGCAGTTTATTGGGGGACTTTTTCCCTTACTTC. This encodes CASSLLGDFFPYF.

The chain is built from TRBV29-1 and TRBJ2-3, with D perhaps given as TRBD1 or TRBD2 (6 bases each). There are 15 residues in the CDR3. Germline V gene lookup returns CDR1 SQVTM and CDR2 ANQGSEA. V was shortened by 6 bases and J by 2 bases, with 18 bases between the two germline ends. Here the CDR3 DNA reads TGCAGCGTAAGGAGGGCAGGGGTTATCACAGATACGCAGTATTTT. It is translated as CSVRRAGVITDTQYF.

This rearrangement joins TRBV6-2 or TRBV6-3 to TRBJ2-1; D perhaps matches TRBD1 (6 bases). Trimming pared 5 bases from V and 10 bases from J, leaving 15 bases between. Germline V CDR1 and CDR2: MNHEY, SVGEGT. This CDR3 contains 13 residues. The CDR3 protein is CASSQGSYGEQFF. For the CDR3, the DNA is TGTGCCAGCAGTCAGGGGAGTTATGGCGAGCAGTTCTTC.

This clonotype showed up just a few times. The rearrangement uses TRBV28 and TRBJ2-7; D possibly corresponds to TRBD2 (6 bases). The CDR3 has 12 amino acids. Trimming stripped 6 bases from V and 7 bases from J, with 13 bases between. Germline CDR1 reads MDHEN; CDR2 reads SYDVKM. This CDR3 reads CASRLPGGEQYF. In DNA, the CDR3 is TGTGCCAGCAGACTCCCAGGAGGGGAGCAGTACTTC.

The sample holds a few counts of this clonotype. The rearrangement links TRBV20-1 to TRBJ2-3, with 8 bases lining up with TRBD2. This CDR3 region has 13 residues. Germline V CDR1 and CDR2: DFQATT, SNEGSKA (reference sequence). V lost 7 bases, J lost 5 bases, and 8 bases stayed unmatched. The CDR3 DNA is TGCAGTGTCGAAGCGGGAGAGATAGATACGCAGTATTTT. Protein product: CSVEAGEIDTQYF.